The clone carrying this TCR beta chain was counted many times. Its matching antigen is unknown. These data are taken from a study of CD8 T cells in ankylosing spondylitis. Whole-study results and caveats: Characteristic, it appeared, of ankylosing spondylitis blood was a TCR beta motif of eight highly homologous variants. A subset of motif variants has previously been described in the synovial fluid and blood of reactive arthritis.

The CDR3 extends over 15 amino acids. Germline assignment: CDR1 SGDLS and CDR2 YYNGEE. With V trimmed by 6 bases and J by 5 bases, 8 bases remained unmatched. Quantitative barcoded 5'-RACE was used to prepare TCR beta libraries. MiXCR was run by TCRdb on the 5' RACE reads, yielding one entry per CDR3 protein. The table lists about 39,000 distinct CDR3 sequences, 2.5% to 3.5% of them singletons. The sequenced sample consisted of blood, either unsorted or a sorted T cell fraction (not recorded which). The TCR was taken from a male donor with ankylosing spondylitis or in good health (not recorded which). J is TRBJ2-2 and V is TRBV9, with 9 bases aligning to TRBD2. CDR3 sequence: CASNLRGGATGELFF. The DNA for the CDR3 is TGTGCCAGCAACTTGCGGGGGGGGGCGACCGGGGAGCTGTTTTTT.